This T cell receptor (beta chain) was captured by sequencing in a study of somatic mutations in cytotoxic T cells in rheumatoid arthritis. The assay was immunoSEQ multiplex PCR, and TCRdb's table has in-frame clones only and misses some. This repertoire shows approximately 23,000 clones, nearly 80% found once; its top ten account for approximately 10%. Once isolated by positive magnetic bead selection, the CD4+ and CD8+ cells had their purity checked by flow cytometry. There are 15 residues in the CDR3. Trimming stripped 5 bases from V and 5 bases from J, with 18 bases between. Per germline, CDR1 LNHDA and CDR2 SQIVND (reference sequence).

The TCR originated in an adult with rheumatoid arthritis. The chain couples TRBV19 to TRBJ1-1; D may be TRBD1 (6 bases). The specimen sequenced was CD8+ T cells sorted from blood. The CDR3 DNA reads TGTGCCAGTAGTCCTAGAGGGGGGGCTGGAACTGAAGCTTTCTTT. Protein sequence: CASSPRGGAGTEAFF.